The 31 T cell receptor beta chains below were found in one sample sequenced in a study of PD-1 blockade in classical Hodgkin lymphoma. Time point given: cycle 4 day 1 (C4D1), after six to seven weeks of nivolumab. Every patient was affected by relapse after autologous stem cell transplantation, while exposure to brentuximab vedotin was not uniform. PBMCs, once thawed, yielded CD8+ T cells isolated by magnetic negative selection. Sequencing used immunoSEQ multiplex PCR; TCRdb keeps in-frame clones, though not all of them. The sample consists of several thousand clones, 50% to 75% of them appearing once. The sequences come from CD8+ T cells from blood, collected before the fourth cycle of nivolumab. These TCRs come from a human donor with classical Hodgkin lymphoma.

The rearrangement joins TRBV5-6 to TRBJ2-5; maybe TRBD1 (6 bases). The germline CDR1 and CDR2 sequences are SGHDT and YYEEEE. Between the trimmed V and J ends, which lost 0 bases and 13 bases, there was a span of 22 bases. The CDR3 totals 15 residues. CDR3 loop: CASSLGPGDRDTSYF. CDR3 bases: TGTGCCAGCAGCTTGGGTCCTGGTGATCGGGACACCTCGTACTTC. Full variable domain (rest looked up from reference TRBV5-6 and TRBJ2-5): DAGVTQSPTHLIKTRGQQVTLRCSPKSGHDTVSWYQQALGQGPQFIFQYYEEEERQRGNFPDRFSGHQFPNYSSELNVNALLLGDSALYLCASSLGPGDRDTSYFGPGTRLLVL.

This clone was found once. This chain links TRBV9 with TRBJ2-1, with 12 nucleotides matching TRBD2. The trim removed 6 bases at V and 6 bases at J, leaving 10 bases unmatched. Per the germline V gene, CDR1 is SGDLS and CDR2 is YYNGEE. This CDR3 contains 16 residues. CDR3 in amino acids: CASNGLAGRRGNEQFF. DNA of the CDR3: TGTGCCAGCAACGGACTAGCGGGAAGAAGGGGCAATGAGCAGTTCTTC.

This clone turned up a few times. V and J are TRBV5-1 and TRBJ1-1; D unresolved. Germline V gene sequence: CDR1 SGHRS, CDR2 YFSETQ. This CDR3 spans 13 amino acids. Trimming took 1 base from V and 2 from J, leaving 6 bases between them. The CDR3 sequence is CASSLTDNTEAFF. The DNA for the CDR3 is TGCGCCAGCAGCTTGACAGACAACACTGAAGCTTTCTTT.

The rearrangement uses TRBV7-9 and TRBJ1-5; D call uncertain. The CDR3 has 10 residues. Germline V CDR1 and CDR2: SEHNR, FQNEAQ (reference sequence). The V gene lost 4 bases and the J gene lost 9 bases, with 4 bases spanning the gap. CDR3 in amino acids: CASSWWPQHF. DNA of the CDR3: TGTGCCAGCAGCTGGTGGCCCCAGCATTTT.

This clone occurred once. The gene calls are TRBV9 and TRBJ2-1, with 13 bases that match TRBD2. The V segment lost 0 bases and the J segment 7 bases; nucleotides outside the gene matches: 13. This CDR3 has 19 amino acids. Per the germline V gene, CDR1 is SGDLS and CDR2 is YYNGEE. The CDR3: CASSVVGKLAGGIINEQFF. Written as DNA, the CDR3 is TGTGCCAGCAGCGTAGTTGGCAAACTAGCGGGAGGGATTATAAATGAGCAGTTCTTC.

This sequence joins TRBV29-1 and TRBJ1-1, with 8 bases fitting TRBD1. Unmatched junction bases numbered 4, after V lost 1 base and J lost 6 bases. The germline CDR1 and CDR2 sequences are SQVTM and ANQGSEA. The CDR3 has 13 residues. CDR3 in DNA: TGCAGCGTTGAAGGACAGGGGAGTGCTGAAGCTTTCTTT. Protein: CSVEGQGSAEAFF. The variable domain in full, with the rest retrieved from reference TRBV29-1 and TRBJ1-1, is SAVISQKPSRDICQRGTSLTIQCQVDSQVTMMFWYRQQPGQSLTLIATANQGSEATYESGFVIDKFPISRPNLTFSTLTVSNMSPEDSSIYLCSVEGQGSAEAFFGQGTRLTVV.

This sequence joins TRBV28 and TRBJ1-4, with D uncertain. Trimming stripped 7 bases from V and 10 bases from J, with 16 bases between. Looked up from germline, CDR1 is MDHEN and CDR2 is SYDVKM. The CDR3 extends over 13 amino acids. CDR3 in amino acids: CASIPRLGRKLFF. In nucleotides, the CDR3 is TGTGCCAGCATCCCGAGGCTAGGGAGAAAACTGTTTTTT.

The chain is built from TRBV2 and TRBJ2-1, with 9 bases lining up with TRBD2. CDR3 length equals 17 residues. V lost 4 bases, J lost 15 bases, and 22 bases stayed unmatched. Germline CDR1 and CDR2: SNHLY and FYNNEI. CDR3 nucleotides: TGTGCCAGCAGTGGCTCCGGGACTAGCTCCCCCGTCGATATAGGGTTCTTC. Amino acids: CASSGSGTSSPVDIGFF.

CDR3 sequence: CAISTSGMYEQYF. CDR3 coding DNA: TGTGCCATCAGCACTAGCGGGATGTACGAGCAGTACTTC. The V gene is TRBV10-3, the J gene TRBJ2-7, with TRBD2 matching 10 bases. V shed 6 bases, J shed 4 bases, and the junction held 3 bases outside the gene matches. There are 13 residues in the CDR3. Germline V gene lookup returns CDR1 ENHRY and CDR2 SYGVKD.

The V gene is TRBV5-1, the J gene TRBJ1-1, with 7 bases matching TRBD1. The CDR3 totals 13 residues. Germline V lookup: CDR1 SGHRS, CDR2 YFSETQ. V lost 4 bases, J lost 6 bases, and 6 bases stayed unmatched. The chain's CDR3 is CASSLTGLPEAFF. DNA of the CDR3: TGCGCCAGCAGCCTGACAGGGCTCCCTGAAGCTTTCTTT.

The chain joins TRBV10-1 to TRBJ2-7; no clear D gene. The CDR3 contains 14 residues. Trimming pared 3 bases from V and 3 bases from J, leaving 12 bases between. CDR1 and CDR2 from the germline V gene are WNHNN and SYGVQD (reference sequence). CDR3 amino acids: CASSDSGPGYEQYF. The CDR3 region has the DNA TGCGCCAGCAGTGACTCTGGCCCGGGCTACGAGCAGTACTTC.

CDR3 nucleotide sequence: TGCGCCAGCAGCTCAGGACAGGGGGCATTGGGAACCTACGAGCAGTACTTC. It yields the protein CASSSGQGALGTYEQYF. The chain has TRBV5-1 and TRBJ2-7, with 11 bases matching TRBD1. The CDR3 has 17 residues. Per the germline V gene, CDR1 is SGHRS and CDR2 is YFSETQ. V dropped 3 bases and J dropped 2; count of bases not matched to a gene: 10.

This chain uses TRBV10-2 with TRBJ2-1, with D tentatively TRBD2 (5 bases). Trimming cost V 8 bases and J 6 bases, with 5 bases left between them. The CDR3 has 10 amino acids. CDR1 and CDR2 from the germline V gene are WSHSY and SAAADI. For the CDR3, the DNA is TGCGCCAGCGGGAGCAATGAGCAGTTCTTC. Translated: CASGSNEQFF.

CDR3 sequence reads: CASETPGFRGGYTF. DNA of the CDR3: TGTGCCAGCGAAACCCCAGGATTCAGGGGTGGCTACACCTTC. The chain combines TRBV25-1 with TRBJ1-2; TRBD1 might be the D (6 bases). The V gene's germline CDR1 is MGHDK and CDR2 SYGVNS. The CDR3 length is 14 residues. V lost 8 bases to trimming and J lost 7 bases, with 20 bases between them.

This chain joins TRBV10-3 and TRBJ2-5, with 12 bases fitting TRBD2. The CDR3 sequence is 16 residues long. J lost 5 bases, V lost 6 bases, and 10 bases had no gene match. The germline gives CDR1 ENHRY, CDR2 SYGVKD. The CDR3 loop reads CAIRPGLAGGGETQYF. For the CDR3, the DNA is TGTGCCATCAGGCCGGGACTAGCGGGCGGAGGGGAGACCCAGTACTTC.

Only a few counts were recorded for this clone. The chain is built from TRBV29-1 and TRBJ2-5; no clear D gene. The CDR3 has 11 residues. Trimming took 7 bases from V and 7 from J, leaving 13 bases between them. Germline V lookup: CDR1 SQVTM, CDR2 ANQGSEA. For the CDR3, the DNA is TGCAGCGCTGACTCCGGCGGGACCCAGTACTTC. This translates into CSADSGGTQYF. Drawing the rest from reference TRBV29-1 and TRBJ2-5, the complete variable domain is SAVISQKPSRDICQRGTSLTIQCQVDSQVTMMFWYRQQPGQSLTLIATANQGSEATYESGFVIDKFPISRPNLTFSTLTVSNMSPEDSSIYLCSADSGGTQYFGPGTRLLVL.

V usage is TRBV21-1 and J usage is TRBJ2-1; the listed D gene, TRBD2, was not tested against the DNA. TRBV21-1 corresponds to a pseudogene. CDR3 length equals 16 residues. The CDR3 region has the DNA TGTGCCAGCAGCAAAGGGACTAGCGGGGTTTACAATGAGCAGTTCTTC. Translating gives CASSKGTSGVYNEQFF.

This clone rates as large. This chain connects TRBV6-1 to TRBJ2-7; tentatively, D is TRBD2 (6 bases). The CDR3 runs to 17 residues. Germline V lookup: CDR1 MNHNS, CDR2 SASEGT. V was shortened by 0 bases and J by 3 bases, with 18 bases between the two germline ends. Here the CDR3 DNA reads TGTGCCAGCAGTGAAGCGGAACCCCGGGACTGGCACTACGAGCAGTACTTC. It translates to CASSEAEPRDWHYEQYF.

This chain uses TRBV6-6 with TRBJ2-7, with D perhaps TRBD2 (5 bases). V was pared by 4 bases and J by 4 bases, with 8 bases between. This CDR3 has 12 amino acids. Germline CDR1 and CDR2: MNHNY and SVGAGI (reference sequence). CDR3 protein: CASSSSRYEQYF. The CDR3 nucleotides are TGTGCCAGCAGTTCTAGCAGGTACGAGCAGTACTTC.

This sequence joins TRBV6-9 and TRBJ2-5; TRBD1 agrees at 9 bases. Unmatched junction bases numbered 12, after V lost 5 bases and J lost 5 bases. Per germline, CDR1 MNHGY and CDR2 SVAAGI. CDR3 length: 16 amino acids. CDR3 protein: CASSEPGTGTRETQYF. Written as DNA, the CDR3 is TGTGCCAGCAGTGAACCGGGGACAGGGACGAGGGAGACCCAGTACTTC.

This clone was picked up a small number of times. The genes are TRBV11-2 and TRBJ2-3, with D possibly matching TRBD1 (5 bases). The CDR3 extends over 16 amino acids. Germline lookup yields CDR1 SGHAT and CDR2 FQNNGV. The germline V and J ends were trimmed by 5 bases and 1 base, with 16 bases remaining between them. CDR3 in amino acids: CASSPNGQTRTDTQYF. The CDR3 nucleotides read TGTGCCAGCAGCCCTAACGGACAAACACGCACAGATACGCAGTATTTT.

This clone was picked up one time. The rearrangement joins TRBV5-4 to TRBJ2-6; the D is unclear. This CDR3 is 14 amino acids long. The V and J ends lost 1 base and 2 bases respectively, with 4 bases between them. Germline V gene data show CDR1 as SGHNT and CDR2 as YYREEE (reference sequence). Here the CDR3 reads CASSLNAGANVLTF. The CDR3, as DNA: TGTGCCAGCAGCTTGAATGCTGGGGCCAACGTCCTGACTTTC. Based on the CDR3 plus reference TRBV5-4 and TRBJ2-6, the full variable domain is ETGVTQSPTHLIKTRGQQVTLRCSSQSGHNTVSWYQQALGQGPQFIFQYYREEENGRGNFPPRFSGLQFPNYSSELNVNALELDDSALYLCASSLNAGANVLTFGAGSRLTVL.

This chain links TRBV7-6 with TRBJ2-3, with TRBD2 as a possible D gene (6 bases). Looked up from germline, CDR1 is SGHVS and CDR2 is FNYEAQ. Deletions cut 2 bases from V and 3 bases from J, with 9 bases between. The CDR3 length is 14 residues. In DNA, the CDR3 is TGTGCCAGCAGCTTACTCGGGGGAACAGATACGCAGTATTTT. It translates to CASSLLGGTDTQYF.

The V gene is TRBV28, the J gene TRBJ1-5, with D possibly TRBD1 on 5 matching bases. V dropped 6 bases and J dropped 0 bases, with 15 bases sitting between them. The CDR3 extends over 16 amino acids. Germline V CDR1 and CDR2: MDHEN, SYDVKM. CDR3 DNA: TGTGCCAGCAGACCAGGGAGCTGGGATAGCAATCAGCCCCAGCATTTT. Translation: CASRPGSWDSNQPQHF.

J is TRBJ2-7 and V is TRBV28; D is unresolved. CDR3 length: 16 residues. Germline assignment: CDR1 MDHEN and CDR2 SYDVKM. Between the trimmed V and J ends, which lost 1 base and 1 base, there was a span of 14 bases. CDR3 residues: CASSLYPPPESYEQYF. Here the CDR3 DNA reads TGTGCCAGCAGTTTATATCCCCCCCCGGAATCCTACGAGCAGTACTTC.

The chain links TRBV7-9 to TRBJ1-5; 7 bases line up with TRBD1. Trimming removed 5 bases from V and 7 bases from J; junction bases left unmatched: 14. This CDR3 has 16 amino acids. From germline, CDR1 is SEHNR and CDR2 FQNEAQ (reference sequence). CDR3 region: CASSRATGSELQPQHF. Here the CDR3 DNA reads TGTGCCAGCAGCAGGGCGACAGGGTCTGAATTGCAGCCCCAGCATTTT.

The genes are TRBV25-1 and TRBJ2-1; D tentatively reads TRBD1 or TRBD2 (5 bases each). This CDR3 contains 15 residues. V was trimmed by 3 bases and J by 7 bases, leaving 16 bases between them. Germline V lookup: CDR1 MGHDK, CDR2 SYGVNS. In DNA form, the CDR3 reads TGTGCCAGCAGTGATATCCGGGACCCTGGGAATGAGCAGTTCTTC. This codes for CASSDIRDPGNEQFF.

V and J are TRBV9 and TRBJ2-3, with TRBD2 identical over 10 bases. The ends lost 0 bases at V and 1 base at J; junction bases unmatched: 2. CDR1 and CDR2 (germline): SGDLS, YYNGEE. The CDR3 sequence is 16 residues long. The CDR3 sequence is CASSVATSGGTDTQYF. CDR3 bases: TGTGCCAGCAGCGTAGCTACTAGCGGGGGCACAGATACGCAGTATTTT. Full variable domain (rest looked up from reference TRBV9 and TRBJ2-3): DSGVTQTPKHLITATGQRVTLRCSPRSGDLSVYWYQQSLDQGLQFLIQYYNGEERAKGNILERFSAQQFPDLHSELNLSSLELGDSALYFCASSVATSGGTDTQYFGPGTRLTVL.

The gene calls are TRBV9 and TRBJ1-6; D gene ambiguous. The CDR3 loop spans 17 amino acids. CDR1 is SGDLS, CDR2 YYNGEE, per germline. With 3 bases removed from V and 0 bases from J, the gap between germline ends came to 13 bases. CDR3 residues: CASSGDFPSSYNSPLHF. The CDR3 DNA sequence: TGTGCCAGCAGCGGAGACTTCCCGAGCTCCTATAATTCACCCCTCCACTTT.

The chain couples TRBV4-1 to TRBJ2-7; D gene uncertain. The CDR3 runs 14 residues. CDR1 is MGHRA and CDR2 is YSYEKL in the germline V gene. V gave up 1 base and J gave up 4 bases, with 11 bases separating them. The CDR3 region has the DNA TGCGCCAGCAGCCAAGGGGGTGGGATTTACGAGCAGTACTTC. Protein: CASSQGGGIYEQYF.

This clone ranks as medium-sized. The rearrangement links TRBV2 to TRBJ1-1, with 7 nucleotides matching TRBD1. There are 14 residues in the CDR3. Germline CDR1 is SNHLY and CDR2 is FYNNEI. The V gene end was trimmed by 9 bases and the J gene end by 6 bases; junction bases not matched to a gene: 13. CDR3 nucleotide sequence: TGTGCCAGGACAGGGTGGACAGGAGGGGCTGAAGCTTTCTTT. Its translation is CARTGWTGGAEAFF.